This passage covers 16 T cell receptor beta chains from one sample sequenced in a study of blood T cell repertoires in COVID-19. The repertoire was sequenced with immunoSEQ multiplex PCR; TCRdb's copy has only in-frame clones and lacks some. The data contain more than 400,000 clones, 90% of them singletons. Sequenced material: PBMCs or T cells enriched from blood (not recorded which). The receptor source for this set is a man between 18 and 29 years old who had recovered from COVID-19.

The genes are TRBV7-2 and TRBJ1-3; D not resolved. The CDR3 extends over 14 amino acids. Between the trimmed V and J ends, which lost 2 bases and 5 bases, there was a span of 10 bases. Germline CDR1 and CDR2: SGHTA and FQGNSA. The CDR3 loop is CASSLPLNRNTIYF. As DNA, the CDR3 is TGTGCCAGCAGCTTACCCCTAAACCGAAACACCATATATTTT. Supplemented by reference TRBV7-2 and TRBJ1-3, the full variable domain reads GAGVSQSPSNKVTEKGKDVELRCDPISGHTALYWYRQSLGQGLEFLIYFQGNSAPDKSGLPSDRFSAERTGGSVSTLTIQRTQQEDSAVYLCASSLPLNRNTIYFGEGSWLTVV.

This chain links TRBV7-9 with TRBJ2-7; 11 bases align to TRBD2. This CDR3 is 15 amino acids long. CDR1 and CDR2 (germline): SEHNR, FQNEAQ (reference sequence). V was clipped by 3 bases and J by 2 bases; unmatched bases: 3. The CDR3 loop is CASSFTSGSPYEQYF. Here the CDR3 DNA reads TGTGCCAGCAGCTTTACTAGCGGGAGCCCCTACGAGCAGTACTTC. The complete variable domain, with remaining parts taken from reference TRBV7-9 and TRBJ2-7, reads DTGVSQNPRHKITKRGQNVTFRCDPISEHNRLYWYRQTLGQGPEFLTYFQNEAQLEKSRLLSDRFSAERPKGSFSTLEIQRTEQGDSAMYLCASSFTSGSPYEQYFGPGTRLTVT.

V is TRBV5-6 and J is TRBJ1-5, with 8 positions matching TRBD1. Per germline, CDR1 SGHDT and CDR2 YYEEEE. This CDR3 spans 15 amino acids. Germline trimming cut 0 bases from V and 4 bases from J; bases unmatched to any gene: 3. DNA for the CDR3: TGTGCCAGCAGCTTGGGAACAGGGGGGAATCAGCCCCAGCATTTT. It specifies CASSLGTGGNQPQHF. Looking up the rest from reference TRBV5-6 and TRBJ1-5 gives the full variable domain: DAGVTQSPTHLIKTRGQQVTLRCSPKSGHDTVSWYQQALGQGPQFIFQYYEEEERQRGNFPDRFSGHQFPNYSSELNVNALLLGDSALYLCASSLGTGGNQPQHFGDGTRLSIL.

V usage is TRBV9 and J usage is TRBJ2-1; 14 positions match TRBD2. The germline gives CDR1 SGDLS, CDR2 YYNGEE. There are 17 residues in the CDR3. V dropped 3 bases and J dropped 7; count of bases not matched to a gene: 9. In DNA form, the CDR3 reads TGTGCCAGCAGCGCGACTAGCGGGAGGGCCGGTGTGAATGAGCAGTTCTTC. Translation gives CASSATSGRAGVNEQFF.

The chain has TRBV30 and TRBJ2-7; D not resolved. V lost 0 bases to trimming and J lost 3 bases, with 9 bases between them. Germline CDR1 reads GTSNPN; CDR2 reads SVGIG (reference sequence). The CDR3 contains 13 residues. The CDR3 nucleotides are TGTGCCTGGAGTGTACACGAAAGCTACGAGCAGTACTTC. Encoded protein: CAWSVHESYEQYF.

This chain uses TRBV18 with TRBJ1-1, with TRBD1 matching over 7 bases. This CDR3 is 14 amino acids long. Per the germline V gene, CDR1 is KGHSH and CDR2 is LQKENI. Trimming took 5 bases from V and 8 from J; bases not matched to a gene: 11. The CDR3 reads CASSLKDRVGEAFF. CDR3 nucleotide sequence: TGTGCCAGCTCATTGAAAGACAGGGTTGGAGAAGCTTTCTTT.

The chain joins TRBV30 to TRBJ1-4; D is uncertain. CDR1 is GTSNPN and CDR2 is SVGIG in the germline V gene (reference sequence). With 5 bases removed from V and 8 bases from J, the gap between germline ends came to 12 bases. The CDR3 has 12 amino acids. CDR3: CAWLARGEKLFF. CDR3 bases: TGTGCCTGGCTTGCCAGAGGGGAAAAACTGTTTTTT.

The CDR3 loop is CASSRLITGVTFATNEKLFF. The DNA for the CDR3 is TGTGCCAGCAGCAGACTTATCACAGGGGTCACCTTTGCAACTAATGAAAAACTGTTTTTT. This rearrangement joins TRBV7-8 to TRBJ1-4; 7 nucleotides agree with TRBD1. J gave up 0 bases and V 5 bases, and 18 bases lay outside the gene matches. This CDR3 is 20 amino acids long. CDR1 is SGHVS, CDR2 FQNEAQ, per germline.

This sequence joins TRBV28 and TRBJ1-5, with D maybe TRBD1 (5 bases). This CDR3 spans 16 amino acids. Trimming stripped 0 bases from V and 0 bases from J, with 9 bases between. From germline, CDR1 is MDHEN and CDR2 SYDVKM. The CDR3 here is CASSLWKGFSNQPQHF. CDR3 nucleotides: TGTGCCAGCAGTTTATGGAAGGGGTTTAGCAATCAGCCCCAGCATTTT. The entire variable domain, with the rest obtained from reference TRBV28 and TRBJ1-5, is as follows: DVKVTQSSRYLVKRTGEKVFLECVQDMDHENMFWYRQDPGLGLRLIYFSYDVKMKEKGDIPEGYSVSREKKERFSLILESASTNQTSMYLCASSLWKGFSNQPQHFGDGTRLSIL.

This clone showed up many times. The V gene is TRBV6-1, the J gene TRBJ2-7; tentative D call: TRBD2 (5 bases). Germline lookup yields CDR1 MNHNS and CDR2 SASEGT. Trimming took off 3 bases at V and 1 base at J, with 7 bases between the two ends. The CDR3 runs to 13 residues. CDR3 sequence reads: CASSDRESYEQYF. The CDR3, as DNA: TGTGCCAGCAGTGATAGGGAGTCCTACGAGCAGTACTTC.

This chain links TRBV7-9 with TRBJ2-1, with a weak D call TRBD1 (6 bases). The CDR3 has 15 residues. V lost 5 bases, J lost 7 bases, and 18 bases lay in between. Germline CDR1 is SEHNR and CDR2 is FQNEAQ (reference sequence). CDR3 residues: CASSGESGAVNEQFF. CDR3 DNA: TGTGCCAGCAGCGGAGAGTCAGGGGCGGTAAATGAGCAGTTCTTC.

The chain is built from TRBV7-9 and TRBJ1-1; D remains unclear. CDR1 is SEHNR and CDR2 is FQNEAQ in the germline V gene (reference sequence). This CDR3 has 13 residues. Trimming stripped 2 bases from V and 9 bases from J, with 13 bases between. CDR3 sequence: CASSLWQAPQAFF. CDR3 bases: TGTGCCAGCAGCTTATGGCAGGCACCTCAAGCTTTCTTT.

The chain couples TRBV5-6 to TRBJ1-4; D is possibly TRBD1 (5 bases). The CDR3 length is 15 residues. Germline lookup yields CDR1 SGHDT and CDR2 YYEEEE. V lost 2 bases and J lost 6, with 14 bases in between. This CDR3 reads CASSFYLLQDEKLFF. The CDR3 DNA reads as TGTGCCAGCAGCTTTTATTTGCTACAGGATGAAAAACTGTTTTTT.

The chain couples TRBV5-4 to TRBJ2-5; TRBD2 matches 12 bases. Germline V gives CDR1 SGHNT, CDR2 YYREEE (reference sequence). V trimming: 4 bases; J trimming: 0 bases; junction bases outside the gene matches: 7. The CDR3 consists of 17 residues. The CDR3 DNA sequence: TGTGCCAGCAGCATCGGACTAGCGGGGACAAACCAAGAGACCCAGTACTTC. It yields the protein CASSIGLAGTNQETQYF.

This chain links TRBV6-2 or TRBV6-3 with TRBJ1-1; D is possibly TRBD1 (6 bases). The CDR3 consists of 13 residues. In germline, CDR1 is MNHEY, CDR2 SVGEGT. Deletions cut 2 bases from V and 6 bases from J, with 10 bases between. The CDR3: CASSYRQVSEAFF. The CDR3 bases are TGTGCCAGCAGTTACCGACAGGTATCTGAAGCTTTCTTT.

J is TRBJ2-3 and V is TRBV11-3, with TRBD2 matching 10 bases. The CDR3 length is 18 residues. Germline trimming cut 1 base from V and 3 bases from J; bases unmatched to any gene: 10. The V gene's germline CDR1 is SGHNT and CDR2 YENEEA. This CDR3 reads CASSLVELLAGVTDTQYF. CDR3 coding DNA: TGTGCCAGCAGCTTAGTAGAACTCCTAGCGGGAGTTACAGATACGCAGTATTTT.